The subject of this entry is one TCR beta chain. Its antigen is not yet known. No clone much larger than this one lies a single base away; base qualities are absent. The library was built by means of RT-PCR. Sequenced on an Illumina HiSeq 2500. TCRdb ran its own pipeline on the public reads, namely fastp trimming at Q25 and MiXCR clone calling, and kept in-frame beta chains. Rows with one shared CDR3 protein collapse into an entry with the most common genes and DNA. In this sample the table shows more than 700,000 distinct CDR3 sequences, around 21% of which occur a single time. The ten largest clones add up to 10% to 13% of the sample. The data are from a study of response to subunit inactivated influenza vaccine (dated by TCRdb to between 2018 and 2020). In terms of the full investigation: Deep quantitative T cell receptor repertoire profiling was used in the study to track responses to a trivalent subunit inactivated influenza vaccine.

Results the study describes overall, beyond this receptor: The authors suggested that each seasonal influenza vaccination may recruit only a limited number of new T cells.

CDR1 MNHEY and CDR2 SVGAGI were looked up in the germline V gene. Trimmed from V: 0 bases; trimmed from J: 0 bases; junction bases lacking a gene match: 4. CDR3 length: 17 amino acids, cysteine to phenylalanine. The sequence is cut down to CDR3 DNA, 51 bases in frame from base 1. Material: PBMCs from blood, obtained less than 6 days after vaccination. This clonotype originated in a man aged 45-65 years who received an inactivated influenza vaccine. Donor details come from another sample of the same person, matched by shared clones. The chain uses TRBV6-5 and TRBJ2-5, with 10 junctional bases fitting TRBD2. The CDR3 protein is CASSYSGLAVYQETQYF. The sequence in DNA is TGTGCCAGCAGTTACTCCGGACTAGCGGTGTACCAAGAGACCCAGTACTTC.